The entry that follows covers one TCR beta chain sequence. PCR used 60 Vbeta primers and 13 Jbeta primers. Repertoires were generated with immunoSEQ multiplex PCR, while TCRdb's copy carries only in-frame clones and drops some. The sample contains 150,000 to 200,000 clones, around nine tenths of which appear only once. This sample was included in a study of cytomegalovirus exposure and HLA in healthy donors. Sequenced: PBMCs. This receptor was identified in a woman under 30 in good health and CMV-seronegative.

This CDR3 reads CASSGDRNQPQHF. DNA for the CDR3: TGTGCCAGCAGCGGGGACAGAAATCAGCCCCAGCATTTT. The rearrangement joins TRBV7-8 to TRBJ1-5; 7 bases map to TRBD1. Looked up from germline, CDR1 is SGHVS and CDR2 is FQNEAQ. V was pared by 5 bases and J by 4 bases, with 2 bases of the junction left unmatched. CDR3 length: 13 residues.